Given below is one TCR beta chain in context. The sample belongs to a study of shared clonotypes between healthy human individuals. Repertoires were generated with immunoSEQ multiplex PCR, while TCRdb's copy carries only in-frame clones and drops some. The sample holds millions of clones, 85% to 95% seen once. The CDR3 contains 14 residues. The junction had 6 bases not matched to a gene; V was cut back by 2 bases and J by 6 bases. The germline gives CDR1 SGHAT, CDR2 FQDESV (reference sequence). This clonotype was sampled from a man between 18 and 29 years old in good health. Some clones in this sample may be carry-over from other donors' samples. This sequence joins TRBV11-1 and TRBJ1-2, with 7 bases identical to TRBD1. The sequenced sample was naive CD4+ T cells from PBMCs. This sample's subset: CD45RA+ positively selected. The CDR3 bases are TGTGCCAGCAGCTTACCGGGGACAGTCCATGGCTACACCTTC. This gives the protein CASSLPGTVHGYTF.